The rows below give T cell receptor beta chains drawn from one sample of a study of cytomegalovirus exposure and HLA in healthy donors. Assay: immunoSEQ multiplex PCR; the TCRdb copy retains only in-frame clones and omits some. The sample records around 91,000 clones, around 64% being singletons. The sample taken for sequencing was PBMCs. All receptors derive from a man between 60 and 75 years old in good health and CMV-seronegative. The CDR3 runs from the conserved cysteine through the conserved F or W. The D gene is left open where the match is weak. The size field is filled for only some rows; it gives once, few, many or a size class.

v_call	d_call	clone_size	j_call	cdr3_nt	cdr3_aa
TRBV19	.	.	TRBJ2-3	TGTGCCAGTAGTCTGGGACTGAGAGCAGATACGCAGTATTTT	CASSLGLRADTQYF
TRBV13	TRBD1	.	TRBJ1-1	TGTGCCAGCAGCTTTTGGACAGGGGGTGGCACTGAAGCTTTCTTT	CASSFWTGGGTEAFF
TRBV5-1	.	.	TRBJ1-1	TGCGCCAGCAGCCCTGGAGGTTTGGGTTGGCAAGCTTTCTTT	CASSPGGLGWQAFF
TRBV29-1	TRBD1	.	TRBJ2-3	TGCAGCGTTGGTCGACAGGGTATAAATACGCAGTATTTT	CSVGRQGINTQYF
TRBV19	.	.	TRBJ2-7	TGTGCCAGTAGTATAGTAGTTTGGGCCTCCTACGAGCAGTACTTC	CASSIVVWASYEQYF
TRBV9	.	.	TRBJ1-1	TGTGCCAGCAGCGTAAGGGGCGCGGACACTGAAGCTTTCTTT	CASSVRGADTEAFF
TRBV10-1	.	once	TRBJ1-1	TGCGCCAGCAGTGAGTCCGCAGGGGACACTGAAGCTTTCTTT	CASSESAGDTEAFF
TRBV30	TRBD2	few	TRBJ2-2	TGTGCCTGGACTAGCGGCTACACCGGGGAGCTGTTTTTT	CAWTSGYTGELFF
TRBV5-4	.	.	TRBJ1-2	TGTGCCAGCAGCTTGTCTGTAGGACAGCGATTTAACTATGGCTACACCTTC	CASSLSVGQRFNYGYTF
TRBV7-9	.	.	TRBJ2-5	TGTGCCAGCAGCTTACAAGGGGTAGAGACCCAGTACTTC	CASSLQGVETQYF
TRBV6-1	.	.	TRBJ1-5	TGTGCCAGCAGTGTGGGGGGTCGGGTCAATAGCAATCAGCCCCAGCATTTT	CASSVGGRVNSNQPQHF
TRBV5-6	.	.	TRBJ1-2	TGTGCCAGCAGCTTGGGACACTCAAACTATGGCTACACCTTC	CASSLGHSNYGYTF
TRBV29-1	TRBD1	.	TRBJ2-3	TGCAGCGCCGAAGGACAGGGAGATACGCAGTATTTT	CSAEGQGDTQYF
TRBV5-6	.	once	TRBJ2-7	TGTGCCAGCAGCTTGGAGAGGCGGGGGCAGTACTTC	CASSLERRGQYF
TRBV6-5	TRBD2	.	TRBJ2-1	TGTGCCAGCAGTTCAACTAGCGGGGGCCCTCGGTTCTTC	CASSSTSGGPRFF
TRBV6-5	TRBD1	.	TRBJ1-1	TGTGCCAGCAGCCTGGACAGGGTGAACACTGAAGCTTTCTTT	CASSLDRVNTEAFF
TRBV27	.	.	TRBJ2-7	TGTGCCAGCAGTTTACAATACAACTACGAGCAGTACTTC	CASSLQYNYEQYF
TRBV6-5	TRBD1	few	TRBJ1-1	TGTGCCAGCAGCGGAAGTGACAGGGGCTACACTGAAGCTTTCTTT	CASSGSDRGYTEAFF
TRBV9	.	.	TRBJ1-2	TGTGCCAGCAACAGAGGGGGTTTTGATGGCTACACCTTC	CASNRGGFDGYTF
TRBV14	TRBD2	few	TRBJ2-7	TGTGCCAGCAGCCAAGCCGGCAGCTCGGGACTAGCGGGGGCTCGGAAGGAGCAGTACTTC	CASSQAGSSGLAGARKEQYF
TRBV6-5	.	.	TRBJ1-4	TGTGCCAGCAGTGCAACAGGTTCAGCTAATGAAAAACTGTTTTTT	CASSATGSANEKLFF
TRBV9	TRBD2	.	TRBJ2-3	TGTGCCAGCAGCGTAGGCGGTAGCGGGGGGGCGGATACGCAGTATTTT	CASSVGGSGGADTQYF
TRBV9	TRBD2	.	TRBJ2-3	TGTGCCAGCAGCGTAGCCCGGGGGGGGTTTAAAGATACGCAGTATTTT	CASSVARGGFKDTQYF
TRBV28	.	.	TRBJ2-7	TGTGCCAGCAGTTTGACCTTCGGGGACAATGACGAGCAGTACTTC	CASSLTFGDNDEQYF
TRBV27	.	few	TRBJ1-1	TGTGCCAGCAGTACCCGACTATCCTGGGCTGAAGCTTTCTTT	CASSTRLSWAEAFF
TRBV6-1	TRBD2	few	TRBJ2-3	TGTGCCAGCGGACTAGCGGGAACTAGCACAGATACGCAGTATTTT	CASGLAGTSTDTQYF
TRBV9	TRBD2	.	TRBJ2-7	TGTGCCAGCACCTCCGTAGCGGGAGAGAGGACCTACGAGCAGTACTTC	CASTSVAGERTYEQYF
TRBV13	.	.	TRBJ1-5	TGTGCCAGCAGCTTAAAAGGAGAAGGCCCCCAGCATTTT	CASSLKGEGPQHF
TRBV28	.	.	TRBJ1-6	TGTGCCAGCAGTTTTGGAGGTTCACCCCTCCACTTT	CASSFGGSPLHF
TRBV5-1	.	.	TRBJ1-1	TGCGCCAGCAGCTTGAACGGGGGCGGGGGCACTGAAGCTTTCTTT	CASSLNGGGGTEAFF
TRBV5-4	.	few	TRBJ1-6	TGTGCCAGCAGCTTACAGAGTAATTCACCCCTCCACTTT	CASSLQSNSPLHF
TRBV2	TRBD1	.	TRBJ2-1	TGTGCCAGCAGGGGACAGAACAATGAGCAGTTCTTC	CASRGQNNEQFF
TRBV10-3	.	many	TRBJ1-1	TGTGCCATCAGTGAGCATGGCGGGAGGAACACTGAAGCTTTCTTT	CAISEHGGRNTEAFF
TRBV7-8	.	.	TRBJ1-6	TGTGCCAGCAGCCCTGCGGGCTGGAATTCACCCCTCCACTTT	CASSPAGWNSPLHF
TRBV2	TRBD1	.	TRBJ1-2	TGTGCCAGCAGGGGACAGGGGCTGGATGGCTACACCTTC	CASRGQGLDGYTF
TRBV2	.	.	TRBJ1-2	TGTGCCAGCAGTGCTGAGGGTCCCGGTGGCTACACCTTC	CASSAEGPGGYTF
TRBV6-5	TRBD1	few	TRBJ1-1	TGTGCCAGCAGTTACAGGGGGCAGAACACTGAAGCTTTCTTT	CASSYRGQNTEAFF
TRBV6-1	.	.	TRBJ2-1	TGTGCCAGCAGTGAAGAGATTGGCGGGGGCCCGGGGAATGAGCAGTTCTTC	CASSEEIGGGPGNEQFF
TRBV7-3	TRBD2	.	TRBJ2-2	TGTGCCAGCAGCTTAGCGGGAGGGGGAACCGGGGAGCTGTTTTTT	CASSLAGGGTGELFF
TRBV15	TRBD1	.	TRBJ2-1	TGTGCCACCAGTGGGGACAGGTACAATGAGCAGTTCTTC	CATSGDRYNEQFF
TRBV30	TRBD1	few	TRBJ2-7	TGTGCCTGGAGTGTAAGGGACAGGGGCTACGAGCAGTACTTC	CAWSVRDRGYEQYF
TRBV28	.	.	TRBJ1-3	TGTGCCAGCAGTTTATGGGACCGCCGGTCCTCCAGGGCTGGAAACACCATATATTTT	CASSLWDRRSSRAGNTIYF
TRBV12-5	.	few	TRBJ2-2	TGTGCTAGTGGTCCCCCGACATACACCGGGGAGCTGTTTTTT	CASGPPTYTGELFF
TRBV7-9	TRBD1	.	TRBJ1-1	TGTGCCAGCAGTTCCATCACAGGGGTCGGGGACACTGAAGCTTTCTTT	CASSSITGVGDTEAFF
TRBV6-5	.	.	TRBJ2-3	TGTGCCAGCACCAAAGGGCTAGCGCTGGATACGCAGTATTTT	CASTKGLALDTQYF